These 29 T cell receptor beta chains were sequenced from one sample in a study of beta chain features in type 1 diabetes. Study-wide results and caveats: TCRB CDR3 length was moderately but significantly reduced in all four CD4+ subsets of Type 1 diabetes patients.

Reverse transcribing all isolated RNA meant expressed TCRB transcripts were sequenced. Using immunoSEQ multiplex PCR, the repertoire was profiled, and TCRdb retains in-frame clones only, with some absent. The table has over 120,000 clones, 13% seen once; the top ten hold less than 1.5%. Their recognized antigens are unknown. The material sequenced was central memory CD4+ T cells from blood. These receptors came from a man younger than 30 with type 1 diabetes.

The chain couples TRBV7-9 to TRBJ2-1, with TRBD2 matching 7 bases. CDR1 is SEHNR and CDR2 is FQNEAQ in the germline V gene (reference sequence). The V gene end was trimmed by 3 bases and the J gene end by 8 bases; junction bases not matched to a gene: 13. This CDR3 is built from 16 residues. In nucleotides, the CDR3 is TGTGCCAGCAGCTTCTTCGGACTAGGGTTCAATGATGAGCAGTTCTTC. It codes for CASSFFGLGFNDEQFF.

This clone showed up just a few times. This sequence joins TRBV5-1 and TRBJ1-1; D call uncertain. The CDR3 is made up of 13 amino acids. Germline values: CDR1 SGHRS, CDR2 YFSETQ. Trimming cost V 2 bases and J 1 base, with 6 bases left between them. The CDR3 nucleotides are TGCGCCAGCAGCTTTATGGAGAACACTGAAGCTTTCTTT. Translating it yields CASSFMENTEAFF.

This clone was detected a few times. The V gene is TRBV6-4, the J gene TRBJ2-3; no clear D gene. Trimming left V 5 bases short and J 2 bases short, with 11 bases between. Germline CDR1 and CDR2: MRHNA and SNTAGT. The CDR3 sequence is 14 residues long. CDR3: CASSPTQFTDTQYF. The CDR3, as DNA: TGTGCCAGCAGTCCGACTCAGTTCACAGATACGCAGTATTTT.

Written as DNA, the CDR3 is TGTGCCAGCAGCTTGAGAACTAACCAAGAGACCCAGTACTTC. Residues: CASSLRTNQETQYF. The J gene is TRBJ2-5, the V gene TRBV5-4; no clear D gene. Trimming shortened V by 1 base and J by 0 bases, and 7 bases separated the two germline ends. The CDR3 is 14 amino acids. Germline CDR1 and CDR2: SGHNT and YYREEE (reference sequence).

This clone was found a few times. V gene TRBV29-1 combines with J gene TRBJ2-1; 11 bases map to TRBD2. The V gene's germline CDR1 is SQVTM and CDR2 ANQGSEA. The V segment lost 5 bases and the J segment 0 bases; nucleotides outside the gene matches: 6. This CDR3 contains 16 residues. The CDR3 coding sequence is TGCAGCGTTCCTAGTAGCGGGGGGGCCTCCTACAATGAGCAGTTCTTC. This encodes CSVPSSGGASYNEQFF.

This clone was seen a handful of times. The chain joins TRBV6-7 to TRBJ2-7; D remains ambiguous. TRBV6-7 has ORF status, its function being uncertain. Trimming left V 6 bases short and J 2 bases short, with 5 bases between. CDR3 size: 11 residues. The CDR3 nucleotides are TGTGCCAGCAGACAGACCTACGAGCAGTACTTC. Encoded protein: CASRQTYEQYF.

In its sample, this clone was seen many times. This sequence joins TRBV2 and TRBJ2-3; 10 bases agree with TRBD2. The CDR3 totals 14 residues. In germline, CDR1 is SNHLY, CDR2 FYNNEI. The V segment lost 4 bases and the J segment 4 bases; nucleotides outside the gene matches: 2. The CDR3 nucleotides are TGTGCCAGCAGTGGCGGGACTAGCGCAGATACGCAGTATTTT. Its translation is CASSGGTSADTQYF.

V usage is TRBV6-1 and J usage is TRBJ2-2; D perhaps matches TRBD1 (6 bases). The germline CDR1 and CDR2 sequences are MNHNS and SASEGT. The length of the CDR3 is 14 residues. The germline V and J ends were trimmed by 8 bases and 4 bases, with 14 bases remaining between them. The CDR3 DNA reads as TGTGCCAGCCATCTACAGGGCGCCACCGGGGAGCTGTTTTTT. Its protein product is CASHLQGATGELFF.

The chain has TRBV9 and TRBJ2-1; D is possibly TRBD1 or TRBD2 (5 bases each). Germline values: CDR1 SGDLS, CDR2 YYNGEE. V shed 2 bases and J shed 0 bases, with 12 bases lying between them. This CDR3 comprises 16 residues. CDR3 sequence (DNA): TGTGCCAGCAGCGTCGGATGGGGGTCCTCCTACAATGAGCAGTTCTTC. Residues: CASSVGWGSSYNEQFF.

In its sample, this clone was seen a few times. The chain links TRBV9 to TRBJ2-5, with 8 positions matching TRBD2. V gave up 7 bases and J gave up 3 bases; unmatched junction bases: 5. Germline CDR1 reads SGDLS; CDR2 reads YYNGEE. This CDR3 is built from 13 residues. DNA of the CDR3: TGTGCCAGCGCCTCGGGACTAGAAGAGACCCAGTACTTC. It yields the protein CASASGLEETQYF.

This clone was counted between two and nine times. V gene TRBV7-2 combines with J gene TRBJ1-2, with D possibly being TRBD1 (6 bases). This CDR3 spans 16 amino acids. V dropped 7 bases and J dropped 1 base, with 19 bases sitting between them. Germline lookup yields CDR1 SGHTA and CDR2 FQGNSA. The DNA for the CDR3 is TGTGCCAGCATTAAATCCGTGACAGGTGTTAACTATGGCTACACCTTC. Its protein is CASIKSVTGVNYGYTF.

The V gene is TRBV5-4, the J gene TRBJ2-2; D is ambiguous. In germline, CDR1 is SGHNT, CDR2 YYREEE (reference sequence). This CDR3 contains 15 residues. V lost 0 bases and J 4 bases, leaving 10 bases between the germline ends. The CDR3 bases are TGTGCCAGCAGCTTGGCCGGAAGTTTCACCGGGGAGCTGTTTTTT. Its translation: CASSLAGSFTGELFF.

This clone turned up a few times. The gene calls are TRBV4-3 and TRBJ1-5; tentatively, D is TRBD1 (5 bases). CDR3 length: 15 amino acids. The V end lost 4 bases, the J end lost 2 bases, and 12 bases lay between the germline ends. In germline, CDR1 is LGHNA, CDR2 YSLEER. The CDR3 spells CASSRGFLGNQPQHF. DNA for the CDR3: TGCGCCAGCAGCCGGGGGTTTTTGGGCAATCAGCCCCAGCATTTT.

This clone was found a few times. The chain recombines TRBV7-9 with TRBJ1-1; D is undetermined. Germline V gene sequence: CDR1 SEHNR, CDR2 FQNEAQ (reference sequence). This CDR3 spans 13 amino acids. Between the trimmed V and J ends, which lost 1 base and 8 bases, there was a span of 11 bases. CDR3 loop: CASSLGGPEEAFF. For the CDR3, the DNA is TGTGCCAGCAGCTTAGGCGGACCGGAGGAAGCTTTCTTT. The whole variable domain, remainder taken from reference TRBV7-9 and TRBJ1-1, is DTGVSQNPRHKITKRGQNVTFRCDPISEHNRLYWYRQTLGQGPEFLTYFQNEAQLEKSRLLSDRFSAERPKGSFSTLEIQRTEQGDSAMYLCASSLGGPEEAFFGQGTRLTVV.

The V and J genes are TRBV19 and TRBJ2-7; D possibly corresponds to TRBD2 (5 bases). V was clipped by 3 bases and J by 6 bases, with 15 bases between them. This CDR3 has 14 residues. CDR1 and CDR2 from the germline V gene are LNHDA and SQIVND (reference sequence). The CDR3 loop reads CASSIARESGEQYF. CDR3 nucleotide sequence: TGTGCCAGTAGTATTGCGAGGGAGTCGGGCGAGCAGTACTTC. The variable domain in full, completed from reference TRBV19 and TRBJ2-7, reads DGGITQSPKYLFRKEGQNVTLSCEQNLNHDAMYWYRQDPGQGLRLIYYSQIVNDFQKGDIAEGYSVSREKKESFPLTVTSAQKNPTAFYLCASSIARESGEQYFGPGTRLTVT.

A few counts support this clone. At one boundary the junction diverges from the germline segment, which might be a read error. In DNA, the CDR3 is TGTGCCAGCAGAAACACAGAAGCTTTCTTT. Protein sequence: CASRNTEAFF. This chain links TRBV6-6 with TRBJ1-1; D not resolved. Germline V gene lookup returns CDR1 MNHNY and CDR2 SVGAGI (reference sequence). The CDR3 is 10 amino acids.

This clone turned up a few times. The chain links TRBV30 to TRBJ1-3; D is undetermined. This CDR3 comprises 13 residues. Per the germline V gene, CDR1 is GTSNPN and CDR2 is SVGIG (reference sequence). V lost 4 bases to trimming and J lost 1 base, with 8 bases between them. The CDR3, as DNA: TGTGCCTGGACCAGCGCGTCTGGAAACACCATATATTTT. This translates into CAWTSASGNTIYF.

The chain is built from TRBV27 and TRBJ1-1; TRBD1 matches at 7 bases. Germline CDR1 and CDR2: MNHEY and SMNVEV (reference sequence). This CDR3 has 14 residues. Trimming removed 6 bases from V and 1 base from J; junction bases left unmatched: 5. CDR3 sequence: CASSYDRANTEAFF. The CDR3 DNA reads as TGTGCCAGCAGCTACGACAGGGCGAACACTGAAGCTTTCTTT.

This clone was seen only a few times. CDR3 loop: CASSGQGRETQYF. The CDR3 DNA is TGTGCCAGTAGTGGACAGGGACGAGAGACCCAGTACTTC. The V call is TRBV19, the J call TRBJ2-5, with 8 nucleotides matching TRBD1. CDR1 and CDR2 (germline): LNHDA, SQIVND (reference sequence). The J segment lost 4 bases and the V segment lost 5 bases, leaving 3 bases of the junction unmatched. The CDR3 runs 13 residues.

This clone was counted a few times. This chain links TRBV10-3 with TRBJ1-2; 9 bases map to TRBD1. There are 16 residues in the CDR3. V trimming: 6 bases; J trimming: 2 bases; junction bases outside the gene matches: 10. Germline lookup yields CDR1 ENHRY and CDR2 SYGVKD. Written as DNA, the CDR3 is TGTGCCATCAGCCTAGAGTTCGGGACAGGGAACTATGGCTACACCTTC. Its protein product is CAISLEFGTGNYGYTF.

The CDR3 region is CASSLSANNYGYTF. The CDR3, as DNA: TGTGCCAGCAGTTTATCCGCTAATAACTATGGCTACACCTTC. The chain couples TRBV28 to TRBJ1-2, with no clear D. The CDR3 has 14 residues. The V gene's germline CDR1 is MDHEN and CDR2 SYDVKM. The V gene lost 1 base and the J gene lost 1 base, with 7 bases spanning the gap.

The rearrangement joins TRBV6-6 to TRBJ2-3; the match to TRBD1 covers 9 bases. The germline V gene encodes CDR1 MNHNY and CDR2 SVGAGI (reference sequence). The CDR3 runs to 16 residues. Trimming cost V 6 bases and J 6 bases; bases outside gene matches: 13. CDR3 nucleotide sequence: TGTGCCAGCAGCCAAGGGGGGACAGGGACCGTGGATACGCAGTATTTT. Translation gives CASSQGGTGTVDTQYF.

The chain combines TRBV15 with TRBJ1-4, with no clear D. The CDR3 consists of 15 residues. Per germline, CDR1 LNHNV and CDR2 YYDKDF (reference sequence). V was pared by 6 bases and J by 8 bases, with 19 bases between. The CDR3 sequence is CATSTSRSPIEKLFF. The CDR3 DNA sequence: TGTGCCACCAGTACCTCAAGGTCCCCTATAGAAAAACTGTTTTTT.

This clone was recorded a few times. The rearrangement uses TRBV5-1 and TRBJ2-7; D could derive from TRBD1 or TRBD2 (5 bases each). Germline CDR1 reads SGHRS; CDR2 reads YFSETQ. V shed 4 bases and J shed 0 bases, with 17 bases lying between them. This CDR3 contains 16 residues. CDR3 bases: TGCGCCAGCAGCCGATGGGACGGAGGATCCTCCTACGAGCAGTACTTC. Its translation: CASSRWDGGSSYEQYF.

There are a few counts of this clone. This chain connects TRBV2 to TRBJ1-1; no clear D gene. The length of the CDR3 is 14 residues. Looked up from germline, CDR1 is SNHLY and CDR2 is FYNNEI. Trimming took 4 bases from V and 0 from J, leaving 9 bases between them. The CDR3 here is CASSVNTVNTEAFF. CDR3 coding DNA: TGTGCCAGCAGTGTCAACACGGTGAACACTGAAGCTTTCTTT.

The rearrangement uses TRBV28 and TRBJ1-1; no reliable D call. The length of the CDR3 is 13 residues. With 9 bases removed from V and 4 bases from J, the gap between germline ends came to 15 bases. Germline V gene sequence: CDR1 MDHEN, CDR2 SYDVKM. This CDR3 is CASNRAGGTEAFF. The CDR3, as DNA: TGTGCCAGTAACCGGGCGGGTGGCACTGAAGCTTTCTTT.

The CDR3 DNA is TGTGCCAGCAGCCAGGGGGCTAGCGGGGAAAAGGAGACCCAGTACTTC. It specifies CASSQGASGEKETQYF. The chain couples TRBV7-8 to TRBJ2-5; a weak D match, TRBD2 (9 bases). CDR3 size: 16 residues. Germline V gene sequence: CDR1 SGHVS, CDR2 FQNEAQ. Trimming removed 5 bases at V and 5 bases at J, with 21 bases between.

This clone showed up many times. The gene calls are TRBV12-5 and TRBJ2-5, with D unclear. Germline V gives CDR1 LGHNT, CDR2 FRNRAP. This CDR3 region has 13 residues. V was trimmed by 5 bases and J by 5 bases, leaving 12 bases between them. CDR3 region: CASGPHETETQYF. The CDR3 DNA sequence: TGTGCTAGTGGTCCCCATGAAACGGAGACCCAGTACTTC.

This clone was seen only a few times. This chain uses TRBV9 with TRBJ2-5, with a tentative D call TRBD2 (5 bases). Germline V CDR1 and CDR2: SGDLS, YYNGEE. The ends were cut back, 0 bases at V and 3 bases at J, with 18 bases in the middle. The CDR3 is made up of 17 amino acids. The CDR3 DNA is TGTGCCAGCAGCGTAGCGGTGGACTCCCCCCAAAAAGAGACCCAGTACTTC. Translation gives CASSVAVDSPQKETQYF.